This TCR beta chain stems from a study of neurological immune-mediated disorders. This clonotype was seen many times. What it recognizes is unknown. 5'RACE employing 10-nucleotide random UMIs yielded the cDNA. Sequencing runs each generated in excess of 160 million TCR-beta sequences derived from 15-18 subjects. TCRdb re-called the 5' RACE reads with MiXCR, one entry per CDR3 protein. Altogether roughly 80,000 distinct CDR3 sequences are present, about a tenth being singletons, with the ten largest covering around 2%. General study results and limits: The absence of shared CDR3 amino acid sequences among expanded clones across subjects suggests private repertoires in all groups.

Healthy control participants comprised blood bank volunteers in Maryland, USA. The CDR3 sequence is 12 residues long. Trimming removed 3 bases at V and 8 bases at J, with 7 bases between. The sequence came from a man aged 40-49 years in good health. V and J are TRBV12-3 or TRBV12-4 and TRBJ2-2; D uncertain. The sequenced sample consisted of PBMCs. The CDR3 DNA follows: TGTGCCAGCAGTTTGGGCCGTGGGGAGCTGTTTTTT. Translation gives CASSLGRGELFF.